Following are 18 T cell receptor beta chains from one sample sequenced in a study of OX40 agonist ivuxolimab in advanced cancers. Assay: immunoSEQ multiplex PCR; the TCRdb copy retains only in-frame clones and omits some. The sample shows about 70,000 clones, roughly three quarters of them seen only once. This specimen consisted of CD4+ or CD8+ T cells sorted from blood, obtained in a trial of the OX40 agonist ivuxolimab. These receptors came from an adult with an advanced solid tumor such as melanoma, head and neck, liver or kidney cancer.

This clone was counted once. In DNA form, the CDR3 reads TGTGCCAGCAGCGTGACTAGCGGGAGGTCCAATGAGCAGTTCTTC. It codes for CASSVTSGRSNEQFF. The chain links TRBV9 to TRBJ2-1; 13 bases fit TRBD2. Trimming took 2 bases from V and 6 from J; bases not matched to a gene: 2. The V gene's germline CDR1 is SGDLS and CDR2 YYNGEE. This CDR3 spans 15 amino acids.

V usage is TRBV11-2 and J usage is TRBJ1-1; D perhaps matches TRBD1 (5 bases). Germline lookup yields CDR1 SGHAT and CDR2 FQNNGV. The CDR3 totals 12 residues. V was cut by 1 base and J by 10 bases, with 10 bases left in between. The CDR3 loop reads CASSLVLGLAFF. The CDR3 bases are TGTGCCAGCAGCTTAGTGTTGGGACTAGCTTTCTTT.

V is TRBV19 and J is TRBJ1-5; D is uncertain. Trimming stripped 3 bases from V and 2 bases from J, with 17 bases between. This CDR3 contains 17 residues. Germline CDR1 is LNHDA and CDR2 is SQIVND (reference sequence). This CDR3 reads CASSIRAPTSGNQPQHF. The CDR3 nucleotides read TGTGCCAGTAGTATTAGGGCCCCAACCTCGGGCAATCAGCCCCAGCATTTT.

The rearrangement uses TRBV11-3 and TRBJ2-7, with D possibly TRBD2 on 5 matching bases. CDR3 length: 14 residues. With 5 bases removed from V and 5 bases from J, the gap between germline ends came to 16 bases. Looked up from germline, CDR1 is SGHNT and CDR2 is YENEEA. CDR3 loop: CASSPFEGLDEQYF. The CDR3 DNA sequence: TGTGCCAGCAGCCCTTTCGAGGGCCTTGACGAGCAGTACTTC. Variable domain in full (rest from reference TRBV11-3 and TRBJ2-7): EAGVVQSPRYKIIEKKQPVAFWCNPISGHNTLYWYLQNLGQGPELLIRYENEEAVDDSQLPKDRFSAERLKGVDSTLKIQPAELGDSAVYLCASSPFEGLDEQYFGPGTRLTVT.

This chain connects TRBV5-5 to TRBJ1-2; D remains ambiguous. Germline CDR1 reads SGHKS; CDR2 reads YYEKEE (reference sequence). The V gene lost 2 bases and the J gene lost 2 bases, with 7 bases spanning the gap. The CDR3 has 13 residues. This chain's CDR3 is CASSFLGNYGYTF. The DNA of the CDR3 is TGTGCCAGCAGCTTCTTAGGGAACTATGGCTACACCTTC.

This clone was detected a few times. This chain uses TRBV2 with TRBJ1-1, with 8 nucleotides matching TRBD1. The CDR3 has 15 residues. Germline loops: CDR1 SNHLY, CDR2 FYNNEI. V was pared by 4 bases and J by 7 bases, with 11 bases of the junction left unmatched. The CDR3 DNA reads as TGTGCCAGCAGTGTAGACAGGGGCTGGGGTGGTGAAGCTTTCTTT. Protein: CASSVDRGWGGEAFF.

This chain links TRBV25-1 with TRBJ2-7; TRBD2 matches at 7 bases. Germline CDR1 is MGHDK and CDR2 is SYGVNS. V dropped 5 bases and J dropped 6; count of bases not matched to a gene: 16. This CDR3 contains 16 residues. The CDR3 loop is CASSNSRAGGSGEQYF. CDR3 nucleotide sequence: TGTGCCAGCAGTAACTCCCGAGCCGGCGGGAGTGGCGAGCAGTACTTC.

The rearrangement joins TRBV2 to TRBJ1-1; D ambiguous. CDR3 length: 15 amino acids. Germline-derived CDR1 and CDR2 are SNHLY and FYNNEI. Between the trimmed V and J ends, which lost 8 bases and 6 bases, there was a span of 22 bases. CDR3 nucleotides: TGTGCCAGCTTGGCCGGGAGCGCCTTCAACCCTGAAGCTTTCTTT. This codes for CASLAGSAFNPEAFF.

The gene calls are TRBV5-1 and TRBJ1-2; 8 bases line up with TRBD1. The CDR3 consists of 14 residues. Germline lookup yields CDR1 SGHRS and CDR2 YFSETQ. The ends lost 0 bases at V and 6 bases at J; junction bases unmatched: 4. The CDR3 nucleotides read TGCGCCAGCAGCTTGGGACAGGGGTGGGATGGCTACACCTTC. The encoded protein is CASSLGQGWDGYTF.

In DNA form, the CDR3 reads TGTGCCAGCAGCCCGAGCGGGGGGTATGAGACCCAGTACTTC. Its translation is CASSPSGGYETQYF. The chain joins TRBV7-9 to TRBJ2-5; 9 nucleotides match TRBD2. V gave up 5 bases and J gave up 5 bases; unmatched junction bases: 6. CDR1 and CDR2 (germline): SEHNR, FQNEAQ (reference sequence). The CDR3 runs 14 residues. Full variable domain (missing parts from reference TRBV7-9 and TRBJ2-5): DTGVSQNPRHKITKRGQNVTFRCDPISEHNRLYWYRQTLGQGPEFLTYFQNEAQLEKSRLLSDRFSAERPKGSFSTLEIQRTEQGDSAMYLCASSPSGGYETQYFGPGTRLLVL.

The chain is built from TRBV11-2 and TRBJ1-3; 7 bases agree with TRBD1. The CDR3 sequence is 18 residues long. Germline CDR1 SGHAT, CDR2 FQNNGV. The J segment lost 1 base and the V segment lost 1 base, leaving 10 bases of the junction unmatched. CDR3 loop: CASSLGSRGSSSGNTIYF. The DNA for the CDR3 is TGTGCCAGCAGCTTAGGATCCAGGGGGTCTAGTTCTGGAAACACCATATATTTT.

The V gene is TRBV5-8, the J gene TRBJ1-4, with 7 bases that match TRBD1. After removal of 4 bases from V and 7 bases from J, the junction contained 7 bases not matched to a gene. The CDR3 has 14 amino acids. Germline lookup yields CDR1 SGHTS and CDR2 YDEGEE. In DNA form, the CDR3 reads TGTGCCAGCAGCCAGGGGGGAGCAGGTGAAAAACTGTTTTTT. It yields the protein CASSQGGAGEKLFF.

This clone was detected a few times. This chain joins TRBV19 and TRBJ2-1, with TRBD1 as a possible D gene (7 bases). Trimming stripped 5 bases from V and 0 bases from J, with 11 bases between. The germline V gene has CDR1 LNHDA and CDR2 SQIVND (reference sequence). CDR3 length: 15 residues. The CDR3 DNA reads as TGTGCCAGTAGTGCAGGGGGGAGCTCCTACAATGAGCAGTTCTTC. It codes for CASSAGGSSYNEQFF.

This clone was counted between two and nine times. The chain couples TRBV10-1 to TRBJ2-2, with TRBD1 as a possible D gene (6 bases). The CDR3 is 14 amino acids. Trimming took off 3 bases at V and 6 bases at J, with 11 bases between the two ends. Germline V CDR1 and CDR2: WNHNN, SYGVQD (reference sequence). This CDR3 reads CASSDTGSSGELFF. Written as DNA, the CDR3 is TGCGCCAGCAGTGACACAGGGTCCTCCGGGGAGCTGTTTTTT.

As regards this clone: This CDR3 is also generated by other DNA sequences in the sample. This chain connects TRBV5-1 to TRBJ2-5, with TRBD1 matching 9 bases. Germline V gene data show CDR1 as SGHRS and CDR2 as YFSETQ. The length of the CDR3 is 14 residues. Trimming at V came to 4 bases and at J to 4 bases, leaving 5 bases not matched to a gene. CDR3: CASSPDRGGETQYF. The CDR3 coding sequence is TGCGCCAGCAGCCCGGACAGGGGAGGAGAGACCCAGTACTTC.

This chain joins TRBV6-5 and TRBJ2-5, with a weak D call TRBD1 (5 bases). Germline values: CDR1 MNHEY, CDR2 SVGAGI. CDR3 length equals 13 residues. V was pared by 6 bases and J by 2 bases, with 10 bases between. The CDR3 region is CASSSRAQETQYF. The CDR3 DNA sequence: TGTGCCAGCAGCTCCAGGGCACAAGAGACCCAGTACTTC.

Only a few counts were recorded for this clone. The genes are TRBV19 and TRBJ1-4; 7 bases map to TRBD1. The germline V gene has CDR1 LNHDA and CDR2 SQIVND (reference sequence). The CDR3 is 15 amino acids. Trimming at V came to 3 bases and at J to 3 bases, leaving 4 bases not matched to a gene. The CDR3 reads CASSMGTASNEKLFF. The CDR3 nucleotides are TGTGCCAGTAGTATGGGGACAGCCTCTAATGAAAAACTGTTTTTT.

The rearrangement links TRBV5-5 to TRBJ2-1, with 10 bases identical to TRBD2. CDR3 length: 17 amino acids. J gave up 8 bases and V 4 bases, and 15 bases lay outside the gene matches. Germline CDR1 reads SGHKS; CDR2 reads YYEKEE (reference sequence). The CDR3 is CASSPRPRLAGLDEQFF. Written as DNA, the CDR3 is TGTGCCAGCAGCCCTAGGCCCCGACTAGCGGGTCTCGATGAGCAGTTCTTC.